This entry lists 14 T cell receptor beta chains sequenced from one sample in a study of vaccination and CD4 T cells after COVID-19. TCRdb re-called the PCR reads through MiXCR, storing one row per CDR3 protein. The sample gives about 18,000 distinct CDR3 sequences, around 62% of which show up once; approximately 1% is in the top ten. The source material was CD4+ T cells from blood, sampled before SARS-CoV-2 vaccination. The receptors originated from a human donor who had recovered from COVID-19.

The rearrangement links TRBV7-2 to TRBJ2-7; 7 nucleotides agree with TRBD2. Germline values: CDR1 SGHTA, CDR2 FQGNSA. The CDR3 loop spans 16 amino acids. J lost 3 bases, V lost 5 bases, and 13 bases had no gene match. CDR3 protein: CASSAGVWGGLYEQYF. Here the CDR3 DNA reads TGTGCCAGCAGCGCCGGGGTATGGGGAGGGCTCTACGAGCAGTACTTC. Full variable domain (remainder filled in from reference TRBV7-2 and TRBJ2-7): GAGVSQSPSNKVTEKGKDVELRCDPISGHTALYWYRQSLGQGLEFLIYFQGNSAPDKSGLPSDRFSAERTGGSVSTLTIQRTQQEDSAVYLCASSAGVWGGLYEQYFGPGTRLTVT.

The chain recombines TRBV29-1 with TRBJ2-7; 7 bases line up with TRBD1. CDR3 size: 12 residues. The V and J ends lost 7 bases and 1 base, in that order; junction bases with no gene match: 4. Germline V gene data show CDR1 as SQVTM and CDR2 as ANQGSEA. DNA of the CDR3: TGCAGCGCAAGGGACAGATCCTACGAGCAGTACTTC. It codes for CSARDRSYEQYF.

The rearrangement uses TRBV10-3 and TRBJ1-2, with a weak D call TRBD1 (6 bases). This CDR3 is built from 15 residues. V was shortened by 0 bases and J by 5 bases, with 13 bases between the two germline ends. Germline CDR1 and CDR2: ENHRY and SYGVKD. The CDR3 DNA follows: TGTGCCATCAGTGAGTCAGGGGGGGATTGGTATGGCTACACCTTC. The encoded protein is CAISESGGDWYGYTF.

The V call is TRBV7-9, the J call TRBJ2-5; the match to TRBD2 covers 11 bases. The J segment lost 1 base and the V segment lost 5 bases, leaving 3 bases of the junction unmatched. CDR1 is SEHNR, CDR2 FQNEAQ, per germline (reference sequence). The CDR3 consists of 15 residues. CDR3 coding DNA: TGTGCCAGCAGCCTAGGGACTAGCGGCCAAGAGACCCAGTACTTC. Its translation: CASSLGTSGQETQYF.

The chain combines TRBV12-3 or TRBV12-4 with TRBJ2-5, with a possible D match to TRBD2 (7 bases). The length of the CDR3 is 14 residues. The V end lost 4 bases, the J end lost 5 bases, and 14 bases lay between the germline ends. Written as DNA, the CDR3 is TGTGCCAGCAGTTATAAGGGGGGGCACGAGACCCAGTACTTC. Protein product: CASSYKGGHETQYF.

The chain employs TRBV20-1 and TRBJ2-7, with D perhaps matching TRBD2 (5 bases). Looked up from germline, CDR1 is DFQATT and CDR2 is SNEGSKA (reference sequence). The CDR3 length is 15 residues. The V and J ends lost 6 bases and 0 bases respectively, with 18 bases between them. The CDR3 reads CSAPLRASYSYEQYF. The CDR3, as DNA: TGCAGTGCCCCATTAAGGGCTAGCTACTCCTACGAGCAGTACTTC.

This sequence joins TRBV20-1 and TRBJ2-1; possibly TRBD2 for D (5 bases). Germline V lookup: CDR1 DFQATT, CDR2 SNEGSKA (reference sequence). V dropped 3 bases and J dropped 0 bases, with 18 bases sitting between them. The CDR3 has 17 amino acids. CDR3 nucleotide sequence: TGCAGTGCTAGTTCGGCTAGCAGGAGGAGCTCCTACAATGAGCAGTTCTTC. It specifies CSASSASRRSSYNEQFF.

V and J are TRBV20-1 and TRBJ2-3, with D unresolved. The ends were cut back, 6 bases at V and 1 base at J, with 14 bases in the middle. Germline CDR1 DFQATT, CDR2 SNEGSKA (reference sequence). This CDR3 contains 14 residues. CDR3 residues: CSAKDQAGTDTQYF. CDR3 sequence (DNA): TGCAGTGCAAAGGACCAGGCGGGCACAGATACGCAGTATTTT.

This chain uses TRBV20-1 with TRBJ1-5; D may be TRBD1 (6 bases). From germline, CDR1 is DFQATT and CDR2 SNEGSKA (reference sequence). Between the trimmed V and J ends, which lost 6 bases and 0 bases, there was a span of 15 bases. The CDR3 consists of 15 residues. The CDR3 sequence: CSAGGGGNSNQPQHF. The CDR3 DNA reads as TGCAGTGCCGGAGGGGGGGGAAATAGCAATCAGCCCCAGCATTTT.

The chain links TRBV20-1 to TRBJ2-7, with TRBD2 identical over 11 bases. Looked up from germline, CDR1 is DFQATT and CDR2 is SNEGSKA (reference sequence). The V segment lost 6 bases and the J segment 4 bases; nucleotides outside the gene matches: 14. This CDR3 spans 16 amino acids. The CDR3: CSAKTSGSSGLYEQYF. CDR3 nucleotide sequence: TGCAGTGCCAAAACTAGCGGGAGCTCGGGTTTATACGAGCAGTACTTC.

The CDR3 is CSARGLALRETQYF. The CDR3 nucleotides are TGCAGTGCTAGGGGATTGGCCCTGAGGGAGACCCAGTACTTC. The J gene is TRBJ2-5, the V gene TRBV20-1; D is unresolved. V gave up 3 bases and J gave up 5 bases, with 16 bases separating them. Germline lookup yields CDR1 DFQATT and CDR2 SNEGSKA (reference sequence). The CDR3 contains 14 residues.

The chain recombines TRBV20-1 with TRBJ2-1; possible D gene TRBD2, 6 bases. Trimming pared 0 bases from V and 5 bases from J, leaving 17 bases between. This CDR3 is 16 amino acids long. Germline CDR1 reads DFQATT; CDR2 reads SNEGSKA (reference sequence). The CDR3 DNA is TGCAGTGCTAGAGATCTTTCAGATAGCGGAGACAATGAGCAGTTCTTC. Translating it yields CSARDLSDSGDNEQFF.

The chain is built from TRBV6-5 and TRBJ1-6; TRBD1 matches at 10 bases. The CDR3 extends over 17 amino acids. J gave up 7 bases and V 4 bases, and 10 bases lay outside the gene matches. Germline CDR1 MNHEY, CDR2 SVGAGI. CDR3 coding DNA: TGTGCCAGCAGTTTTACCGGGACAGGGGTGGGAAATTCACCCCTCCACTTT. This encodes CASSFTGTGVGNSPLHF.

This clonotype was detected a few times. This chain links TRBV7-2 with TRBJ2-5; D is undetermined. The CDR3 covers 13 residues. Trimming stripped 0 bases from V and 5 bases from J, with 7 bases between. Per germline, CDR1 SGHTA and CDR2 FQGNSA. CDR3 sequence (DNA): TGTGCCAGCAGCTTAGCCCACCGGGAGACCCAGTACTTC. Translated: CASSLAHRETQYF.